This TCR beta chain was sequenced for a study of blood T cell repertoires in COVID-19. The wider study: Samples taken during acute and convalescent COVID-19 were collected in the United States, Italy and Spain. The cDNA or gDNA used as material had been derived from T cells, B-cell-depleted T cells, or PBMCs.

Trimming stripped 6 bases from V and 10 bases from J, with 15 bases between. This CDR3 has 12 residues. Germline V gene data show CDR1 as KGHSH and CDR2 as LQKENI. In the authors' methods: Nucleated cell counts were estimated from reference gene primer amplification. Assay: immunoSEQ multiplex PCR; the TCRdb copy retains only in-frame clones and omits some. V and J calls and clone size are copied from that table; D and trimming were computed from the DNA. The repertoire includes a few hundred thousand clones, about 79% of them detected once, and 1.4% sits in the top ten. This clone was detected only once.

The rearrangement uses TRBV18 and TRBJ1-2; D is unclear. The sequenced sample consisted of peripheral blood. This sequence was found in a middle-aged woman who had recovered from COVID-19. The CDR3 DNA is TGTGCCAGCTCGGTAGATCCCGGTATCTACACCTTC. Encoded protein: CASSVDPGIYTF.